This TCR beta chain was captured in a study of cytomegalovirus exposure and HLA in healthy donors. On the study more broadly: The early release's HLA-typed donors yielded roughly 85 million unique TCRs.

PCR employed 60 Vbeta and 13 Jbeta primers. Data came from immunoSEQ multiplex PCR; TCRdb stores just in-frame clones and leaves some out. The table has 120,000 to 150,000 clones, roughly 77% seen once. This CDR3 region has 12 residues. The V gene's germline CDR1 is MNHNS and CDR2 SASEGT. The ends were cut back, 2 bases at V and 15 bases at J, with 14 bases in the middle. This clonotype originated in a female donor in good health and CMV-seronegative. What was sequenced was PBMCs. The chain is built from TRBV6-1 and TRBJ2-1; D is possibly TRBD1 (5 bases). CDR3 region: CASSEMGRGTFF. The CDR3 nucleotides are TGTGCCAGCAGTGAAATGGGAAGGGGAACGTTCTTC.